This T cell receptor beta chain was profiled in a study of T cell changes during pregnancy in multiple sclerosis. Sequencing used immunoSEQ multiplex PCR; TCRdb keeps in-frame clones, though not all of them. The repertoire consists of 100,000 or so clones, with 80% to 95% occurring once and the leading ten covering 2.5% to 4%. The sequencing here drew on peripheral blood, taken in the second trimester of pregnancy. The source of this sequence is a female donor with multiple sclerosis, enrolled in a pregnancy study.

The DNA of the CDR3 is TGTGCCAGTAGTATAGGCGGGCAGCGAGTCGGGCCCCAGCATTTT. This encodes CASSIGGQRVGPQHF. V is TRBV19 and J is TRBJ1-5, with D uncertain. The CDR3 has 15 residues. Germline CDR1 is LNHDA and CDR2 is SQIVND (reference sequence). V was shortened by 1 base and J by 9 bases, with 16 bases between the two germline ends.